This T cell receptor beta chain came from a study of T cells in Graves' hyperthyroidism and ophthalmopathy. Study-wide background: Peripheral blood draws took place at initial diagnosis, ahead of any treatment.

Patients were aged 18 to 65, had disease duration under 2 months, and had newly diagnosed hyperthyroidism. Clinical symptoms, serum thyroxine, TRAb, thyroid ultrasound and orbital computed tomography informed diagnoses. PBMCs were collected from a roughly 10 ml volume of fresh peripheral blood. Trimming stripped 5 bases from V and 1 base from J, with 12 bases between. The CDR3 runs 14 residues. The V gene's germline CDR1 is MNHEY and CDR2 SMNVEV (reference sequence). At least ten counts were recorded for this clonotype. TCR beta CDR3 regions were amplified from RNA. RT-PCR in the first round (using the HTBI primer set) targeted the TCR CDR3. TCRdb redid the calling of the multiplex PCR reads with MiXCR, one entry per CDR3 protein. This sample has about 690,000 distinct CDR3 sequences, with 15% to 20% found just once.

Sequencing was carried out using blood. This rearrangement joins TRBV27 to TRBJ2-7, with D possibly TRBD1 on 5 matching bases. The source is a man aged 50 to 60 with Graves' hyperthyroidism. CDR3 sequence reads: CASSPLDNSYEQYF. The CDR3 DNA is TGTGCCAGCAGTCCCTTGGACAATTCCTACGAGCAGTACTTC.